This T cell receptor (beta chain) derives from a study of cytomegalovirus exposure and HLA in healthy donors. On the study more broadly: Under 90% of 350 to 400 genotyped donors fell in the Caucasian-associated ancestry cluster. Study-wide results and limits: Presence/absence analyses rested on an assumption that sequencing depth was roughly uniform across donors. In all likelihood, a cluster of highly shared sequence variants was a sequencing artifact. According to a later analysis, most TCR beta chains associated with CMV appeared HLA-restricted.

PCR was performed using 60 Vbeta and 13 Jbeta primers. Only in-frame clones appear in the TCRdb table, and some are missing; sequencing was by immunoSEQ multiplex PCR. The sample lists 150,000 to 250,000 clones; around 81% were seen once. There are 17 residues in the CDR3. Per the germline V gene, CDR1 is LNHDA and CDR2 is SQIVND (reference sequence). V was clipped by 5 bases and J by 1 base; unmatched bases: 10. With regard to this clone: Its antigen remains unidentified.

The rearrangement links TRBV19 to TRBJ1-2; TRBD1 agrees at 10 bases. The sequencing input was PBMCs. This TCR came from a man aged 30 to 39 in good health and CMV-seronegative. The CDR3 nucleotides are TGTGCCAGTAGTTCCGACAGGGGGCCAAGCAGTAACTATGGCTACACCTTC. Protein product: CASSSDRGPSSNYGYTF. The variable domain in full, completed from reference TRBV19 and TRBJ1-2, reads DGGITQSPKYLFRKEGQNVTLSCEQNLNHDAMYWYRQDPGQGLRLIYYSQIVNDFQKGDIAEGYSVSREKKESFPLTVTSAQKNPTAFYLCASSSDRGPSSNYGYTFGSGTRLTVV.